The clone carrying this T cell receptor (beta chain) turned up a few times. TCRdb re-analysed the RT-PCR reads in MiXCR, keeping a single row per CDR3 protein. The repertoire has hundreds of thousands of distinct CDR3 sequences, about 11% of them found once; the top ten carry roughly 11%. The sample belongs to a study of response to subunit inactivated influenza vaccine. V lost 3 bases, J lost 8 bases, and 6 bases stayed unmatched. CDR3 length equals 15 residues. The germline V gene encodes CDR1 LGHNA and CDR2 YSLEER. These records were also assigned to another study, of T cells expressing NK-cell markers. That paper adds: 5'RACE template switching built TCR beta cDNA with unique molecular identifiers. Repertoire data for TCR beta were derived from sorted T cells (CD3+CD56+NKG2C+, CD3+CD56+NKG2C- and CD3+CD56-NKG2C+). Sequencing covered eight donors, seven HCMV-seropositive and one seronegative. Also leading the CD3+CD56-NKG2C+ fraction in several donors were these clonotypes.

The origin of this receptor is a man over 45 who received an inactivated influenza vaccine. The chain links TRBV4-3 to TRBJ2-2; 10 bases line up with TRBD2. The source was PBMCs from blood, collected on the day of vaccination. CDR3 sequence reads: CASSQVAGLAGELFF. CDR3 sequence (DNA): TGCGCCAGCAGCCAGGTCGCGGGACTAGCGGGGGAGCTGTTTTTT.